This entry lists 19 T cell receptor beta chains sequenced from one sample in a study of T cell responses to AZD1222 COVID-19 vaccine. The repertoire was sequenced with immunoSEQ multiplex PCR; TCRdb's copy has only in-frame clones and lacks some. The data hold fewer than 140,000 clones, with under 90% observed a single time. Sequencing used peripheral blood, obtained on day 0 of AZD1222 vaccination. The receptor source for this set is an adult in good health.

The chain has TRBV12-3 or TRBV12-4 and TRBJ1-1; D call uncertain. With 2 bases removed from V and 7 bases from J, the gap between germline ends came to 11 bases. The CDR3 runs to 13 residues. This CDR3 is CASSLTGGFEAFF. As DNA, the CDR3 is TGTGCCAGCAGTTTAACCGGAGGCTTTGAAGCTTTCTTT.

The rearrangement links TRBV5-1 to TRBJ1-1, with unresolved D. The germline gives CDR1 SGHRS, CDR2 YFSETQ. V was pared by 2 bases and J by 1 base, with 6 bases between. The CDR3 runs to 13 residues. CDR3 DNA sequence: TGCGCCAGCAGCTTTGAGGGGAACACTGAAGCTTTCTTT. This translates into CASSFEGNTEAFF.

This chain uses TRBV7-3 with TRBJ1-4, with TRBD1 matching over 11 bases. The CDR3 length is 15 residues. Germline values: CDR1 SGHTA, CDR2 FQGTGA. The trim removed 4 bases at V and 7 bases at J, leaving 5 bases unmatched. DNA of the CDR3: TGTGCCAGCAGCTCCACCGGGACAGGGGGTGAAAAACTGTTTTTT. Translated: CASSSTGTGGEKLFF.

The V and J genes are TRBV15 and TRBJ1-2; TRBD1 is a possible D gene (6 bases). The germline V and J ends were trimmed by 3 bases and 7 bases, with 18 bases remaining between them. In germline, CDR1 is LNHNV, CDR2 YYDKDF (reference sequence). The CDR3 has 15 residues. CDR3 region: CATSSAPGGAGGYTF. In DNA, the CDR3 is TGTGCCACCAGCAGTGCCCCCGGGGGGGCGGGTGGCTACACCTTC.

The V and J genes are TRBV5-1 and TRBJ1-4; a possible D gene is TRBD1 (5 bases). The ends were cut back, 0 bases at V and 0 bases at J, with 9 bases in the middle. This CDR3 has 16 amino acids. In germline, CDR1 is SGHRS, CDR2 YFSETQ. The CDR3 DNA reads TGCGCCAGCAGCTTGGTCGGGGGTTCAACTAATGAAAAACTGTTTTTT. Translated, it gives CASSLVGGSTNEKLFF.

V usage is TRBV7-3 and J usage is TRBJ2-1; 11 bases are a match to TRBD2. This CDR3 is 16 amino acids long. After removal of 1 base from V and 6 bases from J, the junction contained 5 bases not matched to a gene. The germline gives CDR1 SGHTA, CDR2 FQGTGA. This chain's CDR3 is CASSLITSGSFNEQFF. The DNA for the CDR3 is TGTGCCAGCAGCTTAATCACTAGCGGGAGTTTCAATGAGCAGTTCTTC.

This chain links TRBV5-6 with TRBJ2-1, with TRBD2 matching 9 bases. V gave up 0 bases and J gave up 6 bases; unmatched junction bases: 10. This CDR3 is built from 17 residues. The germline V gene has CDR1 SGHDT and CDR2 YYEEEE. The CDR3 coding sequence is TGTGCCAGCAGCTTGGTCCTACTAGCGGGCCCGTCCAATGAGCAGTTCTTC. This sequence encodes CASSLVLLAGPSNEQFF.

V gene TRBV5-1 combines with J gene TRBJ2-3, with D possibly being TRBD1 (6 bases). CDR3 length: 15 amino acids. Trimming left V 4 bases short and J 0 bases short, with 12 bases between. Germline V gene data show CDR1 as SGHRS and CDR2 as YFSETQ. As DNA, the CDR3 is TGCGCCAGCAGCCCGTACAGGGTCAGCACAGATACGCAGTATTTT. This translates into CASSPYRVSTDTQYF.

The chain has TRBV11-2 and TRBJ2-3, with 8 bases lining up with TRBD1. CDR1 and CDR2 from the germline V gene are SGHAT and FQNNGV. The CDR3 totals 16 residues. V lost 4 bases to trimming and J lost 0 bases; unmatched junction nucleotides: 6. The CDR3 region has the DNA TGTGCCAGCAGCTATGCCGGGACAGGAAGCACAGATACGCAGTATTTT. It yields the protein CASSYAGTGSTDTQYF. The full variable domain, with the rest looked up from reference TRBV11-2 and TRBJ2-3, is EAGVAQSPRYKIIEKRQSVAFWCNPISGHATLYWYQQILGQGPKLLIQFQNNGVVDDSQLPKDRFSAERLKGVDSTLKIQPAKLEDSAVYLCASSYAGTGSTDTQYFGPGTRLTVL.

V and J are TRBV11-3 and TRBJ1-1, with 9 bases that match TRBD1. The CDR3 has 13 residues. Trimming took 5 bases from V and 11 from J; bases not matched to a gene: 9. Per the germline V gene, CDR1 is SGHNT and CDR2 is YENEEA. CDR3 nucleotides: TGTGCCAGCAGCCTATCGACAGGGGGGAGGGCTTTCTTT. It yields the protein CASSLSTGGRAFF.

The rearrangement joins TRBV30 to TRBJ1-5, with TRBD1 as a possible D gene (5 bases). CDR1 is GTSNPN, CDR2 SVGIG, per germline (reference sequence). The CDR3 extends over 14 amino acids. The V end lost 6 bases, the J end lost 0 bases, and 12 bases lay between the germline ends. The DNA of the CDR3 is TGTGCCTGTCAGGGCGGGGGTAGCAATCAGCCCCAGCATTTT. Its translation: CACQGGGSNQPQHF.

The chain carries TRBV29-1 and TRBJ2-7; D unclear. The V and J ends lost 4 bases and 2 bases respectively, with 6 bases between them. Germline V lookup: CDR1 SQVTM, CDR2 ANQGSEA. The CDR3 sequence is 11 residues long. CDR3: CSVANAYEQYF. As DNA, the CDR3 is TGCAGCGTTGCCAATGCCTACGAGCAGTACTTC.

This chain uses TRBV27 with TRBJ1-2, with 7 bases that match TRBD1. CDR3 length: 14 residues. Unmatched junction bases numbered 6, after V lost 3 bases and J lost 5 bases. Per germline, CDR1 MNHEY and CDR2 SMNVEV (reference sequence). The CDR3 region has the DNA TGTGCCAGCAGTTTGAGACAGGGAGGGTATGGCTACACCTTC. It codes for CASSLRQGGYGYTF.

CDR3 sequence reads: CASFTTSGRTGELFF. CDR3 DNA: TGTGCCAGCTTTACTACTAGCGGGAGAACCGGGGAGCTGTTTTTT. The rearrangement uses TRBV18 and TRBJ2-2; TRBD2 aligns across 11 bases. The V gene's germline CDR1 is KGHSH and CDR2 LQKENI. V lost 7 bases, J lost 5 bases, and 6 bases stayed unmatched. This CDR3 has 15 amino acids.

The rearrangement uses TRBV5-1 and TRBJ2-7; 7 nucleotides agree with TRBD1. The CDR3 covers 14 residues. The V and J ends lost 1 base and 2 bases, in that order; junction bases with no gene match: 3. Germline V gives CDR1 SGHRS, CDR2 YFSETQ. This chain's CDR3 is CASSLWDRAYEQYF. For the CDR3, the DNA is TGCGCCAGCAGCTTGTGGGACAGAGCCTACGAGCAGTACTTC. The whole variable domain, remainder taken from reference TRBV5-1 and TRBJ2-7, is KAGVTQTPRYLIKTRGQQVTLSCSPISGHRSVSWYQQTPGQGLQFLFEYFSETQRNKGNFPGRFSGRQFSNSRSEMNVSTLELGDSALYLCASSLWDRAYEQYFGPGTRLTVT.

The DNA for the CDR3 is TGTGCCAGCACCCACGGCGGGAGGGCTGGGAATGAAAAACTGTTTTTT. Protein sequence: CASTHGGRAGNEKLFF. V and J are TRBV25-1 and TRBJ1-4; no clear D. Looked up from germline, CDR1 is MGHDK and CDR2 is SYGVNS. The V end was cut by 7 bases, the J end by 5 bases, with 20 bases between. The CDR3 covers 16 residues.

The chain has TRBV15 and TRBJ1-6; perhaps TRBD1 as D (5 bases). There are 14 residues in the CDR3. From germline, CDR1 is LNHNV and CDR2 YYDKDF (reference sequence). V was cut by 2 bases and J by 10 bases, with 12 bases left in between. CDR3 nucleotides: TGTGCCACCAGCAGACTTGATGGGGGATCACCCCTCCACTTT. Protein product: CATSRLDGGSPLHF.

The genes are TRBV2 and TRBJ2-6; the D is unclear. Germline values: CDR1 SNHLY, CDR2 FYNNEI. This CDR3 contains 15 residues. The ends were cut back, 6 bases at V and 0 bases at J, with 9 bases in the middle. The CDR3 loop reads CASRSLSSGANVLTF. CDR3 in DNA: TGTGCCAGCAGGTCTCTTAGCTCTGGGGCCAACGTCCTGACTTTC.

The CDR3 here is CASSLSPGGNQPQHF. The CDR3 DNA follows: TGTGCCAGCAGCTTAAGCCCGGGGGGCAATCAGCCCCAGCATTTT. The rearrangement uses TRBV7-6 and TRBJ1-5; a weak D match, TRBD1 (5 bases). Germline loops: CDR1 SGHVS, CDR2 FNYEAQ. Between the trimmed V and J ends, which lost 2 bases and 2 bases, there was a span of 10 bases. The CDR3 has 15 amino acids.